What follows are 10 T cell receptor beta chains derived from one specimen sequenced in a study of blood T cell repertoires in COVID-19 (dated by TCRdb to the early 2020s). The library was prepared using the immunoSEQ multiplex PCR assay. TCRdb stores this immuneACCESS table with in-frame sequences only. Part of the clones is absent; in the studies checked, under half of the shortfall reflects unresolved V genes, and no reason is known for the rest. For this sample the table gives fewer than 400,000 clones, of which 85% were detected only once. The top ten constitute around 2% of the sample. The sample comprised PBMCs or T cells enriched from blood (not recorded which). Receptor source: a woman aged 25-40 years who had been exposed to COVID-19.

The chain links TRBV12-3 or TRBV12-4 to TRBJ2-1; D possibly corresponds to TRBD2 (5 bases). The CDR3 loop spans 12 amino acids. The V gene lost 6 bases and the J gene lost 9 bases, with 12 bases spanning the gap. The CDR3 DNA follows: TGTGCCAGCAGAAAACTAGTTACTGAGCAGTTCTTC. This gives the protein CASRKLVTEQFF.

This chain uses TRBV9 with TRBJ1-4; a weak D match, TRBD1 (5 bases). Germline V lookup: CDR1 SGDLS, CDR2 YYNGEE. This CDR3 is built from 15 residues. The V end lost 0 bases, the J end lost 4 bases, and 10 bases lay between the germline ends. This CDR3 reads CASSVEGINNEKLFF. Written as DNA, the CDR3 is TGTGCCAGCAGCGTAGAGGGGATTAATAATGAAAAACTGTTTTTT.

This CDR3 is CATSRSIFTEASETQYF. CDR3 DNA sequence: TGTGCCACCAGCAGATCCATATTTACCGAGGCCTCAGAGACCCAGTACTTC. This chain joins TRBV15 and TRBJ2-5; no definite D call. The CDR3 is 17 residues long. Trimming removed 2 bases at V and 4 bases at J, with 20 bases between. Looked up from germline, CDR1 is LNHNV and CDR2 is YYDKDF (reference sequence).

This sequence joins TRBV19 and TRBJ1-2; D remains unclear. V lost 4 bases and J 7 bases, leaving 16 bases between the germline ends. CDR3 size: 14 residues. Germline V CDR1 and CDR2: LNHDA, SQIVND (reference sequence). The CDR3 region is CASSTPGNDGGYTF. CDR3 sequence (DNA): TGTGCCAGTAGTACCCCGGGGAATGACGGTGGCTACACCTTC. The full variable domain, in which reference TRBV19 and TRBJ1-2 provide the parts outside the CDR3, is DGGITQSPKYLFRKEGQNVTLSCEQNLNHDAMYWYRQDPGQGLRLIYYSQIVNDFQKGDIAEGYSVSREKKESFPLTVTSAQKNPTAFYLCASSTPGNDGGYTFGSGTRLTVV.

The rearrangement joins TRBV28 to TRBJ2-7; 7 bases fit TRBD1. V shed 6 bases, J shed 3 bases, and the junction held 5 bases outside the gene matches. Germline lookup yields CDR1 MDHEN and CDR2 SYDVKM. The CDR3 extends over 13 amino acids. This CDR3 reads CASSLTGIYEQYF. In DNA form, the CDR3 reads TGTGCCAGCAGCCTGACAGGGATCTACGAGCAGTACTTC.

This chain links TRBV28 with TRBJ1-3, with no clear D. CDR1 and CDR2 from the germline V gene are MDHEN and SYDVKM. Trimming shortened V by 8 bases and J by 0 bases, and 14 bases separated the two germline ends. CDR3 size: 15 residues. The CDR3 DNA reads TGTGCCAGCCTGGGTGGCGGATACTCTGGAAACACCATATATTTT. Its protein product is CASLGGGYSGNTIYF.

The chain employs TRBV4-2 and TRBJ2-1, with 8 bases fitting TRBD2. Germline lookup yields CDR1 LGHNA and CDR2 YNFKEQ. CDR3 length: 13 residues. V dropped 1 base and J dropped 8; count of bases not matched to a gene: 1. The CDR3 DNA is TGTGCCAGCAGCCAAGCACTAGCGGATGAGCAGTTCTTC. It encodes CASSQALADEQFF.

This clone has just one count. This sequence joins TRBV7-9 and TRBJ1-1; D uncertain. The CDR3 is 15 amino acids. CDR1 is SEHNR, CDR2 FQNEAQ, per germline (reference sequence). Trimming stripped 0 bases from V and 4 bases from J, with 12 bases between. CDR3 coding DNA: TGTGCCAGCAGCTTAGCTGGTATTTATAGCACTGAAGCTTTCTTT. Amino acid sequence: CASSLAGIYSTEAFF. Variable domain in full (rest from reference TRBV7-9 and TRBJ1-1): DTGVSQNPRHKITKRGQNVTFRCDPISEHNRLYWYRQTLGQGPEFLTYFQNEAQLEKSRLLSDRFSAERPKGSFSTLEIQRTEQGDSAMYLCASSLAGIYSTEAFFGQGTRLTVV.

Only a few counts were recorded for this clone. J is TRBJ2-1 and V is TRBV9; 10 bases match TRBD2. The V and J ends lost 4 bases and 0 bases, in that order; junction bases with no gene match: 4. Germline lookup yields CDR1 SGDLS and CDR2 YYNGEE. This CDR3 has 16 amino acids. CDR3 sequence: CASSLLAGGSYNEQFF. CDR3 in DNA: TGTGCCAGCAGCCTCTTAGCGGGGGGCTCCTACAATGAGCAGTTCTTC. Supplemented by reference TRBV9 and TRBJ2-1, the full variable domain reads DSGVTQTPKHLITATGQRVTLRCSPRSGDLSVYWYQQSLDQGLQFLIQYYNGEERAKGNILERFSAQQFPDLHSELNLSSLELGDSALYFCASSLLAGGSYNEQFFGPGTRLTVL.

The chain recombines TRBV9 with TRBJ1-1; D perhaps matches TRBD1 (5 bases). CDR3 size: 16 residues. V was shortened by 3 bases and J by 4 bases, with 19 bases between the two germline ends. Germline lookup yields CDR1 SGDLS and CDR2 YYNGEE. CDR3 DNA: TGTGCCAGCAGCGCGCCCTCGGGGGGTGTAATCACTGAAGCTTTCTTT. Its protein is CASSAPSGGVITEAFF.